These 8 T cell receptor beta chains were sequenced from one sample in a study of monozygotic twins with inflammatory bowel disease. TCRdb re-analyzed the 5' RACE reads; it lists each CDR3 protein once, without DNA. Listed are nearly 450,000 distinct CDR3 sequences; around 2.4% falls within the top ten. Sequenced: blood. The receptors shown here come from a human donor with ulcerative colitis or Crohn's disease, or a healthy co-twin of an affected twin (not recorded which).

The V gene is TRBV19, the J gene TRBJ1-5. Germline CDR1 and CDR2: LNHDA and SQIVND (reference sequence). The CDR3 extends over 12 amino acids. Here the CDR3 reads CASRTGEQPQHF.

The genes are TRBV4-2 and TRBJ2-3; TCRdb reports TRBD2, a call that lacks DNA to check it against. The CDR3 covers 19 residues. CDR1 is LGHNA, CDR2 YNFKEQ, per germline. The CDR3 spells CASSRGGTSGGTFTDTQYF.

This sequence joins TRBV27 and TRBJ1-4; no DNA is available, so the TRBD1 call from TCRdb remains unchecked. Germline CDR1 is MNHEY and CDR2 is SMNVEV (reference sequence). This CDR3 comprises 14 residues. CDR3: CASSPGAGEPLLFF.

V and J are TRBV5-1 and TRBJ1-1; TCRdb outputs TRBD1, but without DNA this stays unchecked. The CDR3 is 14 residues long. Per germline, CDR1 SGHRS and CDR2 YFSETQ. The CDR3 loop is CASSPMTGSTEAFF.

The gene calls are TRBV11-3 and TRBJ2-3. In germline, CDR1 is SGHNT, CDR2 YENEEA. The CDR3 contains 13 residues. The CDR3 spells CASSLLHEDTQYF.

The chain has TRBV29-1 and TRBJ1-1; the TCRdb D gene call, TRBD1, has no DNA to confirm it. This CDR3 is built from 14 residues. CDR1 SQVTM and CDR2 ANQGSEA come from the germline V gene. The CDR3 sequence is CSVDGTGAGSEAFF.

The V call is TRBV5-1, the J call TRBJ1-2; TCRdb indicates TRBD1, and absent DNA this call remains unverified. The CDR3 extends over 14 amino acids. Germline V gene sequence: CDR1 SGHRS, CDR2 YFSETQ. CDR3 residues: CASSPLQGANGYTF.

V usage is TRBV4-1 and J usage is TRBJ2-1; TCRdb's D call of TRBD2 is untestable without DNA. This CDR3 comprises 15 residues. Germline assignment: CDR1 MGHRA and CDR2 YSYEKL. The CDR3 loop reads CASSQGELVGNEQFF.